This is a list of T cell receptor beta chains from one sample in a study of cytomegalovirus exposure and HLA in healthy donors. Using immunoSEQ multiplex PCR, the repertoire was profiled, and TCRdb retains in-frame clones only, with some absent. The sample consists of hundreds of thousands of clones, around 86% of them appearing once. The sample taken for sequencing was PBMCs. The receptors were sampled from a woman aged 18-30 years in good health and CMV-seronegative. The CDR3 runs from the conserved cysteine through the conserved F or W. A D gene is named only where the DNA matches it firmly. Expanded clones get a size class; other rows say once, few or many, or leave the size out.

clone size: NA
J gene: TRBJ2-3
V gene: TRBV6-4
D gene: NA
CDR3 DNA: TGTGCCAGCGGGACGGGGGAAAGCACAGATACGCAGTATTTT
CDR3 protein: CASGTGESTDTQYF

clone size: NA
J gene: TRBJ1-1
V gene: TRBV28
D gene: TRBD1
CDR3 DNA: TGTGCCAGCAGACCCCGAGGACAGGCTCCCGAAGCTTTCTTT
CDR3 protein: CASRPRGQAPEAFF

clone size: NA
J gene: TRBJ2-1
V gene: TRBV15
D gene: TRBD1
CDR3 DNA: TGTGCCACCAGCAAGCAGGGGGCCTCCTACAATGAGCAGTTCTTC
CDR3 protein: CATSKQGASYNEQFF

clone size: once
J gene: TRBJ1-5
V gene: TRBV15
D gene: TRBD1
CDR3 DNA: TGTGCCACCAGCAGAGATCGGACCGGGACAGCGAGTCGAGGGAGCAATCAGCCCCAGCATTTT
CDR3 protein: CATSRDRTGTASRGSNQPQHF

clone size: NA
J gene: TRBJ2-3
V gene: TRBV7-3
D gene: TRBD2
CDR3 DNA: TGTGCCAGCAGCTCGCCACCAGACGGGACTAGCGGGGGCCGGAGCACAGATACGCAGTATTTT
CDR3 protein: CASSSPPDGTSGGRSTDTQYF

clone size: NA
J gene: TRBJ2-7
V gene: TRBV2
D gene: TRBD1
CDR3 DNA: TGTGCCAGCAGAGACAGGGGGGGATCGTACGAGCAGTACTTC
CDR3 protein: CASRDRGGSYEQYF

clone size: once
J gene: TRBJ1-1
V gene: TRBV13
D gene: TRBD1
CDR3 DNA: TGTGCCAGCAGCCACCCGACAGGGGGCTGGAACACTGAAGCTTTCTTT
CDR3 protein: CASSHPTGGWNTEAFF

clone size: NA
J gene: TRBJ1-5
V gene: TRBV4-2
D gene: TRBD1
CDR3 DNA: TGTGCCAGCAGCCAAGGGAACAGGGGGTCCAGCAATCAGCCCCAGCATTTT
CDR3 protein: CASSQGNRGSSNQPQHF

clone size: NA
J gene: TRBJ2-3
V gene: TRBV15
D gene: NA
CDR3 DNA: TGTGCCACCAGCAGAGCGTTTAACACAGATACGCAGTATTTT
CDR3 protein: CATSRAFNTDTQYF

clone size: NA
J gene: TRBJ1-2
V gene: TRBV2
D gene: TRBD1
CDR3 DNA: TGTGCCAGCAGGTTAGAAGGGGGCGTCCATGGCTACACCTTC
CDR3 protein: CASRLEGGVHGYTF

clone size: NA
J gene: TRBJ2-6
V gene: TRBV28
D gene: NA
CDR3 DNA: TGTGCCAGCGTCGAGGGAGCACCTGGGGCCAACGTCCTGACTTTC
CDR3 protein: CASVEGAPGANVLTF

clone size: NA
J gene: TRBJ2-5
V gene: TRBV5-8
D gene: NA
CDR3 DNA: TGTGCCAGCAGCTCGCAGGGCCAGCCGCAAGAGACCCAGTACTTC
CDR3 protein: CASSSQGQPQETQYF

clone size: NA
J gene: TRBJ2-5
V gene: TRBV28
D gene: NA
CDR3 DNA: TGTGCCAGCAGTACTATTGGAGAGACCCAGTACTTC
CDR3 protein: CASSTIGETQYF

clone size: once
J gene: TRBJ2-1
V gene: TRBV27
D gene: TRBD2
CDR3 DNA: TGTGCCAGCAGCCTTAGTGGCGGGGGACCCTACAATGAGCAGTTCTTC
CDR3 protein: CASSLSGGGPYNEQFF

clone size: many
J gene: TRBJ2-7
V gene: TRBV18
D gene: NA
CDR3 DNA: TGTGCCAGCTCATCGGACTCTTGGGAGCAGTACTTC
CDR3 protein: CASSSDSWEQYF

clone size: NA
J gene: TRBJ1-2
V gene: TRBV5-1
D gene: NA
CDR3 DNA: TGCGCCAGCAGCTTGGACGGGGATAACTATGGCTACACCTTC
CDR3 protein: CASSLDGDNYGYTF

clone size: once
J gene: TRBJ2-7
V gene: TRBV5-1
D gene: TRBD1
CDR3 DNA: TGCGCCAGCAGTCCCGGGACAGGGGGCGAGCAGTACTTC
CDR3 protein: CASSPGTGGEQYF

clone size: NA
J gene: TRBJ2-1
V gene: TRBV28
D gene: NA
CDR3 DNA: TGTGCCAGCAGTTTATTAACCGCATACTTTGGGCAGTTCTTC
CDR3 protein: CASSLLTAYFGQFF

clone size: NA
J gene: TRBJ2-1
V gene: TRBV5-1
D gene: NA
CDR3 DNA: TGCGCCAGCACCGGGGACAATGAGCAGTTCTTC
CDR3 protein: CASTGDNEQFF

clone size: NA
J gene: TRBJ2-3
V gene: TRBV2
D gene: TRBD2
CDR3 DNA: TGTGCCAGCAGTCTACGGGAGGGGTCAGATACGCAGTATTTT
CDR3 protein: CASSLREGSDTQYF

clone size: NA
J gene: TRBJ1-2
V gene: TRBV27
D gene: TRBD1
CDR3 DNA: TGTGCCAGCAGTCCAGACAGGGGGCTAGATATCAACTATGGCTACACCTTC
CDR3 protein: CASSPDRGLDINYGYTF

clone size: NA
J gene: TRBJ2-5
V gene: TRBV19
D gene: TRBD1
CDR3 DNA: TGTGCCAGTAGTATGGGGGACAGCCGGCCCCAGTACTTC
CDR3 protein: CASSMGDSRPQYF

clone size: NA
J gene: TRBJ1-4
V gene: TRBV15
D gene: TRBD1
CDR3 DNA: TGTGCCACCAGCAGAGATAGGGGGACAGCGAATGAAAAACTGTTTTTT
CDR3 protein: CATSRDRGTANEKLFF

clone size: NA
J gene: TRBJ1-4
V gene: TRBV9
D gene: TRBD1
CDR3 DNA: TGTGCCAGCAGCGCAGTGGGACAGACAACTAATGAAAAACTGTTTTTT
CDR3 protein: CASSAVGQTTNEKLFF

clone size: NA
J gene: TRBJ1-1
V gene: TRBV5-1
D gene: NA
CDR3 DNA: TGCGCCAGCAGCGCCGGGTTGACTGAAGCTTTCTTT
CDR3 protein: CASSAGLTEAFF

clone size: NA
J gene: TRBJ2-1
V gene: TRBV5-1
D gene: TRBD1
CDR3 DNA: TGCGCCAGCAGCGAGACCGGACAGGCCTATTCCTACAATGAGCAGTTCTTC
CDR3 protein: CASSETGQAYSYNEQFF

clone size: NA
J gene: TRBJ2-2
V gene: TRBV5-8
D gene: NA
CDR3 DNA: TGTGCCAGCGTCAGGGCGACTCTTGGCACCGGGGAGCTGTTTTTT
CDR3 protein: CASVRATLGTGELFF

clone size: NA
J gene: TRBJ2-7
V gene: TRBV2
D gene: TRBD2
CDR3 DNA: TGTGCCAGCACCGGGGGGGGCGGGCCCTACGAGCAGTACTTC
CDR3 protein: CASTGGGGPYEQYF

clone size: NA
J gene: TRBJ2-7
V gene: TRBV7-3
D gene: NA
CDR3 DNA: TGTGCCAGCAGCTTAGTCCCTAGCTCCCTCTACGAGCAGTACTTC
CDR3 protein: CASSLVPSSLYEQYF

clone size: NA
J gene: TRBJ1-2
V gene: TRBV5-6
D gene: NA
CDR3 DNA: TGTGCCAGCAGCCCCGACAGTTGGAGCAACTATGGCTACACCTTC
CDR3 protein: CASSPDSWSNYGYTF

clone size: NA
J gene: TRBJ1-4
V gene: TRBV9
D gene: NA
CDR3 DNA: TGTGCCAGCAGCGTAGTGGCGGGGAGTGAGGAAAAACTGTTTTTT
CDR3 protein: CASSVVAGSEEKLFF

clone size: once
J gene: TRBJ1-2
V gene: TRBV7-9
D gene: NA
CDR3 DNA: TGTGCCAGCAGCTTAGGGATGGAGGGTGTCTATGGCTACACCTTC
CDR3 protein: CASSLGMEGVYGYTF

clone size: NA
J gene: TRBJ2-7
V gene: TRBV9
D gene: NA
CDR3 DNA: TGTGCCAGCAGCTCGAGCTCCTACGAGCAGTACTTC
CDR3 protein: CASSSSSYEQYF

clone size: once
J gene: TRBJ2-7
V gene: TRBV30
D gene: NA
CDR3 DNA: TGTGCCTGGAGTGTAGGGGCAGGCCCCTTAGGTGAGCAGTACTTC
CDR3 protein: CAWSVGAGPLGEQYF

clone size: once
J gene: TRBJ2-2
V gene: TRBV4-1
D gene: TRBD2
CDR3 DNA: TGCGCCAGCAGCCACAAGTCTCGCAGCGGGAGGGACACCGGGGAGCTGTTTTTT
CDR3 protein: CASSHKSRSGRDTGELFF

clone size: few
J gene: TRBJ1-6
V gene: TRBV5-1
D gene: TRBD1
CDR3 DNA: TGCGCCAGCAGCCAGGACAGGGAAGGCTCACCCCTCCACTTT
CDR3 protein: CASSQDREGSPLHF

clone size: NA
J gene: TRBJ1-5
V gene: TRBV6-1
D gene: NA
CDR3 DNA: TGTGCCAGCAGTGATCCCGACAGAGGAGCGCAGCCCCAGCATTTT
CDR3 protein: CASSDPDRGAQPQHF

clone size: NA
J gene: TRBJ1-5
V gene: TRBV6-5
D gene: NA
CDR3 DNA: TGTGCCAGCAGTTACCAGGGATTCAATCAGCCCCAGCATTTT
CDR3 protein: CASSYQGFNQPQHF

clone size: NA
J gene: TRBJ2-7
V gene: TRBV21-1
D gene: NA
CDR3 DNA: TGTGCCAGCAGCAGGAAGGACAGACTGAGGCTAACCTACGAGCAGTACTTC
CDR3 protein: CASSRKDRLRLTYEQYF

clone size: NA
J gene: TRBJ2-5
V gene: TRBV5-4
D gene: NA
CDR3 DNA: TGTGCCAGCACTACCACGGGACTCCTCGTAGAGACCCAGTACTTC
CDR3 protein: CASTTTGLLVETQYF

clone size: NA
J gene: TRBJ2-2
V gene: TRBV28
D gene: NA
CDR3 DNA: TGTGCCAGCAGCTCCGGGTCCGGGGAGCTGTTTTTT
CDR3 protein: CASSSGSGELFF

clone size: NA
J gene: TRBJ2-1
V gene: TRBV7-2
D gene: TRBD2
CDR3 DNA: TGTGCCAGCAGCCATAGGACTAGCGGCTACAATGAGCAGTTCTTC
CDR3 protein: CASSHRTSGYNEQFF

clone size: NA
J gene: TRBJ1-4
V gene: TRBV10-2
D gene: TRBD1
CDR3 DNA: TGCGCCAGCAAACCCGGGACAGGGTTTCGGTCAACTAATGAAAAACTGTTTTTT
CDR3 protein: CASKPGTGFRSTNEKLFF

clone size: NA
J gene: TRBJ2-7
V gene: TRBV2
D gene: NA
CDR3 DNA: TGTGCCAGCAGTGTACGTCTTGGGCAAGCGGGCCACTACGAGCAGTACTTC
CDR3 protein: CASSVRLGQAGHYEQYF

clone size: NA
J gene: TRBJ2-7
V gene: TRBV11-2
D gene: NA
CDR3 DNA: TGTGCCAGCAGCTTAGCAGGGATGTACGACGAGCAGTACTTC
CDR3 protein: CASSLAGMYDEQYF

clone size: NA
J gene: TRBJ2-7
V gene: TRBV28
D gene: NA
CDR3 DNA: TGTGCCAGCAGTTTAAGGGGGGGCACTTTCTACGAGCAGTACTTC
CDR3 protein: CASSLRGGTFYEQYF

clone size: NA
J gene: TRBJ2-1
V gene: TRBV28
D gene: TRBD2
CDR3 DNA: TGTGCCAGCAGTTCCCGGACTAGCCCCGATGAGCAGTTCTTC
CDR3 protein: CASSSRTSPDEQFF